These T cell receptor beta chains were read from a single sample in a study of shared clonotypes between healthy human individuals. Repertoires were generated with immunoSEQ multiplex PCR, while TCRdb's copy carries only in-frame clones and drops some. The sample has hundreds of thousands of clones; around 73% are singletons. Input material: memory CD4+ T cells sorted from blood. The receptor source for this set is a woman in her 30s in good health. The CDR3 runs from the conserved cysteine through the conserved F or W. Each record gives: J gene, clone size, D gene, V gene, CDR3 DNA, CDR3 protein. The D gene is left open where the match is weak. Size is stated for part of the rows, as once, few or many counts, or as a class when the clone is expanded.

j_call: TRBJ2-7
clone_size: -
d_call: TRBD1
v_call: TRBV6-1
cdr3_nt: TGTGCCAGCAGATCACAGGGGGGCAGTGGCTACGAGCAGTACTTC
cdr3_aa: CASRSQGGSGYEQYF

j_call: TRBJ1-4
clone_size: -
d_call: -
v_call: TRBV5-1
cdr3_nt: TGCGCCAGCAGCGGCGGGGCTAGGGGTGAAAAACTGTTTTTT
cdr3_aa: CASSGGARGEKLFF

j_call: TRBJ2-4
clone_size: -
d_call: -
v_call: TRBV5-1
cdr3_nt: TGCGCCAGCAGCTTGGGTTCTGGGGGCCCGGGGAACATTCAGTACTTC
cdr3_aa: CASSLGSGGPGNIQYF

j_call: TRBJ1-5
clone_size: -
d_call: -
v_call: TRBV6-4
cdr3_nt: TGTGCCAGCACGGCCAGGGACAATCAGCCCCAGCATTTT
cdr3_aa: CASTARDNQPQHF

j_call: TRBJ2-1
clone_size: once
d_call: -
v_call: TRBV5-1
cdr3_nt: TGCGCCAGCAGCTTTGGGGGAGGCGAGAATGAGCAGTTCTTC
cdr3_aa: CASSFGGGENEQFF

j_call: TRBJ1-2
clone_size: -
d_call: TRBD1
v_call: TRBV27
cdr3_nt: TGTGCCAGCAGTTCACCGACAGGGGACTATGGCTACACCTTC
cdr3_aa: CASSSPTGDYGYTF

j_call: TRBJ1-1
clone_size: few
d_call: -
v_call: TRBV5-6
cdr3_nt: TGTGCCAGCAGCTGGCCGGGGGCGAACACTGAAGCTTTCTTT
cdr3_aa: CASSWPGANTEAFF

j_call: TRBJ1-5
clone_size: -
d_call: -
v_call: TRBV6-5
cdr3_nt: TGTGCCAGCAGTTACACTCAGGGTTGGAATCAGCCCCAGCATTTT
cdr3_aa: CASSYTQGWNQPQHF

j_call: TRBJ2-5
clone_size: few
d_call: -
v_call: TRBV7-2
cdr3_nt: TGTGCCAGCAGCTTCGCCGGGACTGTAGAGAGCCAGTACTTC
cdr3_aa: CASSFAGTVESQYF

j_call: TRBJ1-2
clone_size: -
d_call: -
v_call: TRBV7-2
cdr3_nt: TGTGCCAGCAGCGCAGGGATGGAGGGCTACACCTTC
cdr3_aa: CASSAGMEGYTF